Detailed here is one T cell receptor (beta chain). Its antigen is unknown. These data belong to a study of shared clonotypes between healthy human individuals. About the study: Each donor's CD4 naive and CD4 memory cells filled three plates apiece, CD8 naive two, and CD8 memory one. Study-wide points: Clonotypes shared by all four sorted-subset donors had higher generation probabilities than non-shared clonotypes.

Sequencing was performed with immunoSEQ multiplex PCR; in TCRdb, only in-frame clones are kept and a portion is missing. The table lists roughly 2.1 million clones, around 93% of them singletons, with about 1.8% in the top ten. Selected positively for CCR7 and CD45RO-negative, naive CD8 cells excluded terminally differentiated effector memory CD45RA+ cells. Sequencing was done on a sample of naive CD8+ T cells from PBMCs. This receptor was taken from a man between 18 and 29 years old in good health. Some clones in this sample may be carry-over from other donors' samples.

The CDR3 sequence is CASSYLQAGNTIYF. CDR3 in DNA: TGTGCCAGCAGTTACTTGCAGGCTGGAAACACCATATATTTT. The chain recombines TRBV6-5 with TRBJ1-3; the D is unclear. Trimming cost V 1 base and J 2 bases, with 6 bases left between them. The CDR3 extends over 14 amino acids. Looked up from germline, CDR1 is MNHEY and CDR2 is SVGAGI.